This entry lists 4 T cell receptor beta chains sequenced from one sample in a study of blood T cells in healthy people across ages. A sample-barcoded 5' primer and a J-beta primer mix were used in a second PCR of roughly 7 to 11 cycles. TCRdb reprocessed the 5' RACE reads with MiXCR, giving one entry per CDR3 protein. The sample includes 270,000 or so distinct CDR3 sequences, 27% of them seen just once. The sample taken for sequencing was blood. The receptor set was obtained from a woman in her sixties or seventies in good health.

J is TRBJ2-5 and V is TRBV6-1; tentatively, D is TRBD1 or TRBD2 (5 bases each). CDR3 size: 20 residues. The germline CDR1 and CDR2 sequences are MNHNS and SASEGT. The V end was cut by 2 bases, the J end by 6 bases, with 31 bases between. CDR3 region: CASSERVGLQNGAKDQTQYF. The CDR3, as DNA: TGTGCCAGCAGTGAAAGAGTCGGATTACAAAACGGGGCGAAGGATCAGACCCAGTACTTC.

The CDR3 DNA sequence: TGTGCCAGCAGAGACCAGGGGGCCATCCGTAAGCAGTACTTC. This codes for CASRDQGAIRKQYF. The chain links TRBV6-1 to TRBJ2-5, with TRBD1 identical over 8 bases. Germline V lookup: CDR1 MNHNS, CDR2 SASEGT. The length of the CDR3 is 14 residues. V shed 6 bases and J 11 bases; nucleotides not matched to a gene: 14.

The chain couples TRBV29-1 to TRBJ2-5, with a possible D match to TRBD1 (6 bases). The CDR3 spans 13 residues. Trimming removed 7 bases from V and 2 bases from J, with 14 bases in between. CDR1 and CDR2 from the germline V gene are SQVTM and ANQGSEA. The CDR3 reads CSASRDTQETQYF. Written as DNA, the CDR3 is TGCAGCGCTTCCCGGGACACTCAAGAGACCCAGTACTTC.

This clonotype was found a few times. This sequence may be a read error, since a much larger clone differs from it by one base. This chain uses TRBV11-2 with TRBJ1-5, with unresolved D. Germline V gene data show CDR1 as SGHAT and CDR2 as FQNNGV. The CDR3 spans 14 residues. This chain's CDR3 is CASSLSDSNQPQRF. As DNA, the CDR3 is TGTGCCAGCAGCTTAAGTGATAGCAATCAGCCCCAGCGTTTT.